These 22 T cell receptor beta chains came from one sample sequenced in a study of cytomegalovirus exposure and HLA in healthy donors. In the PCR, 60 Vbeta and 13 Jbeta primers were used. Clones were read by immunoSEQ multiplex PCR, and TCRdb kept only the in-frame ones, dropping some. The profile shows 150,000 or so clones, over 60% of them singletons. The sequencing sample was made of PBMCs. These receptors all stem from a girl aged 5-17 years in good health and CMV-seronegative.

This chain joins TRBV19 and TRBJ1-1, with D maybe TRBD1 (5 bases). CDR3 length: 10 residues. Trimming cost V 9 bases and J 7 bases, with 9 bases left between them. Germline CDR1 LNHDA, CDR2 SQIVND (reference sequence). CDR3 in amino acids: CASKGFEAFF. In DNA form, the CDR3 reads TGTGCCAGCAAGGGGTTTGAAGCTTTCTTT.

The chain joins TRBV6-6 to TRBJ2-1, with TRBD1 matching 10 bases. The CDR3 has 13 residues. Germline V gene sequence: CDR1 MNHNY, CDR2 SVGAGI (reference sequence). The ends lost 4 bases at V and 8 bases at J; junction bases unmatched: 2. CDR3 DNA: TGTGCCAGCAGTTCGACAGGGGGCGATGAGCAGTTCTTC. Translated, it gives CASSSTGGDEQFF.

The chain links TRBV2 to TRBJ1-2; no firm D call. The CDR3 has 12 residues. Trimming cost V 6 bases and J 6 bases, with 11 bases left between them. Germline CDR1 SNHLY, CDR2 FYNNEI. For the CDR3, the DNA is TGTGCCAGCAGCGAGGGTCTGAATGGCTACACCTTC. Its protein is CASSEGLNGYTF.

The chain recombines TRBV7-8 with TRBJ2-7; D is possibly TRBD2 (6 bases). The CDR3 is made up of 15 amino acids. Trimming pared 1 base from V and 5 bases from J, leaving 15 bases between. Per the germline V gene, CDR1 is SGHVS and CDR2 is FQNEAQ. The CDR3 DNA follows: TGTGCCAGCAGCTTAGGAGGGCCCGGGAGAAACGAGCAGTACTTC. Protein: CASSLGGPGRNEQYF.

The V gene is TRBV30, the J gene TRBJ1-5, with 7 bases aligning to TRBD1. This CDR3 spans 13 amino acids. V dropped 4 bases and J dropped 1; count of bases not matched to a gene: 1. Germline lookup yields CDR1 GTSNPN and CDR2 SVGIG (reference sequence). Written as DNA, the CDR3 is TGTGCCTGGACAGGGGGGAGCAATCAGCCCCAGCATTTT. It encodes CAWTGGSNQPQHF.

The chain couples TRBV6-6 to TRBJ1-2, with D possibly being TRBD1 (5 bases). The CDR3 loop spans 11 amino acids. Germline V lookup: CDR1 MNHNY, CDR2 SVGAGI (reference sequence). V lost 7 bases and J 10 bases, leaving 13 bases between the germline ends. The CDR3, as DNA: TGTGCCAGCACCAGGGAATTTGACTACACCTTC. This sequence encodes CASTREFDYTF.

The genes are TRBV5-6 and TRBJ1-2; 7 bases line up with TRBD1. The CDR3 has 15 amino acids. CDR1 and CDR2 (germline): SGHDT, YYEEEE. The ends lost 2 bases at V and 2 bases at J; junction bases unmatched: 6. The CDR3 nucleotides are TGTGCCAGCAGCTTCCCCGGGACAGCGAACTATGGCTACACCTTC. The encoded protein is CASSFPGTANYGYTF.

The chain combines TRBV7-9 with TRBJ1-2, with TRBD1 identical over 10 bases. CDR1 is SEHNR and CDR2 is FQNEAQ in the germline V gene (reference sequence). The junction had 5 bases not matched to a gene; V was cut back by 5 bases and J by 5 bases. CDR3 length: 14 residues. DNA for the CDR3: TGTGCCAGCAGCACCCGGACAGGGGGGTATGGCTACACCTTC. Amino acids: CASSTRTGGYGYTF.

This clone turned up a few times. The V gene is TRBV27, the J gene TRBJ2-5; the match to TRBD2 covers 8 bases. Per germline, CDR1 MNHEY and CDR2 SMNVEV (reference sequence). The CDR3 has 16 amino acids. Trimming at V came to 0 bases and at J to 1 base, leaving 4 bases not matched to a gene. CDR3 DNA sequence: TGTGCCAGCAGTTTATCTAGCGGGGCGATCCAAGAGACCCAGTACTTC. Translation: CASSLSSGAIQETQYF.

The rearrangement links TRBV4-2 to TRBJ2-4; TRBD2 agrees at 7 bases. The CDR3 extends over 16 amino acids. Germline lookup yields CDR1 LGHNA and CDR2 YNFKEQ. The J segment lost 0 bases and the V segment lost 3 bases, leaving 5 bases of the junction unmatched. The CDR3 loop is CASSQGTTLAKNIQYF. CDR3 DNA sequence: TGTGCCAGCAGCCAGGGGACTACCTTAGCCAAAAACATTCAGTACTTC.

The rearrangement uses TRBV5-1 and TRBJ2-5; 7 bases fit TRBD2. Trimming at V came to 4 bases and at J to 1 base, leaving 7 bases not matched to a gene. Germline values: CDR1 SGHRS, CDR2 YFSETQ. The CDR3 consists of 15 residues. CDR3 residues: CASSPGLVPQETQYF. CDR3 in DNA: TGCGCCAGCAGCCCCGGACTAGTTCCCCAAGAGACCCAGTACTTC.

The sample holds a few counts of this clone. The chain carries TRBV6-1 and TRBJ2-5; D perhaps matches TRBD2 (5 bases). V lost 4 bases and J lost 4, with 10 bases in between. Germline values: CDR1 MNHNS, CDR2 SASEGT. The length of the CDR3 is 13 residues. CDR3 region: CASSGTRGETQYF. The CDR3 DNA follows: TGTGCCAGCAGTGGGACCCGGGGAGAGACCCAGTACTTC.

This clone has only a few counts. This chain joins TRBV7-3 and TRBJ1-4; D ambiguous. V gave up 5 bases and J gave up 8 bases, with 18 bases separating them. This CDR3 contains 15 residues. Looked up from germline, CDR1 is SGHTA and CDR2 is FQGTGA. The chain's CDR3 is CASSPRAGEAEKLFF. Written as DNA, the CDR3 is TGTGCCAGCAGCCCGAGGGCCGGGGAGGCGGAAAAACTGTTTTTT.

This clone has a single count. This chain links TRBV30 with TRBJ2-6; possibly TRBD2 for D (6 bases). This CDR3 is 16 amino acids long. The germline gives CDR1 GTSNPN, CDR2 SVGIG (reference sequence). V dropped 0 bases and J dropped 2 bases, with 11 bases sitting between them. CDR3 in DNA: TGTGCCTGGAGTGTAAACCGGGGGACTGGGGCCAACGTCCTGACTTTC. It is translated as CAWSVNRGTGANVLTF.

This clone has only a few counts. The chain has TRBV19 and TRBJ1-4; a weak D match, TRBD1 (6 bases). CDR1 LNHDA and CDR2 SQIVND come from the germline V gene (reference sequence). This CDR3 is 15 amino acids long. The V and J ends lost 3 bases and 8 bases respectively, with 16 bases between them. CDR3 amino acids: CASSIQGGGDEKLFF. The CDR3 region has the DNA TGTGCCAGTAGTATCCAAGGGGGGGGTGACGAAAAACTGTTTTTT.

The chain carries TRBV29-1 and TRBJ2-5, with TRBD1 as a possible D gene (5 bases). Between the trimmed V and J ends, which lost 5 bases and 5 bases, there was a span of 6 bases. The CDR3 has 10 residues. CDR1 is SQVTM and CDR2 is ANQGSEA in the germline V gene. The CDR3 region has the DNA TGCAGCGTTTACAGGGAGACCCAGTACTTC. Amino acid sequence: CSVYRETQYF.

This clone showed up just once. The chain combines TRBV29-1 with TRBJ2-7; 11 positions match TRBD2. The CDR3 has 12 residues. Germline values: CDR1 SQVTM, CDR2 ANQGSEA. The trim removed 4 bases at V and 5 bases at J, leaving 1 base unmatched. The CDR3 reads CSVGSGGDEQYF. CDR3 coding DNA: TGCAGCGTTGGTAGCGGGGGGGACGAGCAGTACTTC.

The V call is TRBV4-1, the J call TRBJ2-3; D is uncertain. Germline CDR1 and CDR2: MGHRA and YSYEKL. Trimming stripped 3 bases from V and 9 bases from J, with 10 bases between. The CDR3 runs to 12 residues. CDR3 nucleotides: TGCGCCAGCAGCCACCTCGAGAACACGCAGTATTTT. Translated, it gives CASSHLENTQYF.

The sample holds a few counts of this clone. The chain recombines TRBV14 with TRBJ1-2, with TRBD1 identical over 7 bases. There are 13 residues in the CDR3. V trimming: 6 bases; J trimming: 5 bases; junction bases outside the gene matches: 6. Germline V gives CDR1 SGHDN, CDR2 FVKESK. DNA of the CDR3: TGTGCCAGCAGACAGACAGGGCCTTATGGCTACACCTTC. Its translation: CASRQTGPYGYTF.

In this sample, this clone turned up a few times. The rearrangement joins TRBV19 to TRBJ2-5; 8 bases align to TRBD2. V shed 3 bases, J shed 5 bases, and the junction held 5 bases outside the gene matches. There are 14 residues in the CDR3. Germline values: CDR1 LNHDA, CDR2 SQIVND (reference sequence). The DNA for the CDR3 is TGTGCCAGTAGTATGTCGGGGGGGCAGGAGACCCAGTACTTC. Its protein is CASSMSGGQETQYF.

This clone was counted between two and nine times. The chain couples TRBV11-2 to TRBJ1-1; D gene uncertain. Trimming shortened V by 3 bases and J by 4 bases, and 12 bases separated the two germline ends. Looked up from germline, CDR1 is SGHAT and CDR2 is FQNNGV. This CDR3 contains 14 residues. CDR3 protein: CASSFSQRSTEAFF. CDR3 DNA: TGTGCCAGCAGCTTTAGCCAGAGGAGCACTGAAGCTTTCTTT.

The V gene is TRBV29-1, the J gene TRBJ1-2, with 8 bases aligning to TRBD1. With V trimmed by 6 bases and J by 4 bases, 13 bases remained unmatched. Germline V gene data show CDR1 as SQVTM and CDR2 as ANQGSEA. This CDR3 is 15 amino acids long. CDR3 loop: CSVQQQGGGSYGYTF. The CDR3 DNA reads TGCAGCGTCCAACAACAGGGGGGCGGTAGCTATGGCTACACCTTC.